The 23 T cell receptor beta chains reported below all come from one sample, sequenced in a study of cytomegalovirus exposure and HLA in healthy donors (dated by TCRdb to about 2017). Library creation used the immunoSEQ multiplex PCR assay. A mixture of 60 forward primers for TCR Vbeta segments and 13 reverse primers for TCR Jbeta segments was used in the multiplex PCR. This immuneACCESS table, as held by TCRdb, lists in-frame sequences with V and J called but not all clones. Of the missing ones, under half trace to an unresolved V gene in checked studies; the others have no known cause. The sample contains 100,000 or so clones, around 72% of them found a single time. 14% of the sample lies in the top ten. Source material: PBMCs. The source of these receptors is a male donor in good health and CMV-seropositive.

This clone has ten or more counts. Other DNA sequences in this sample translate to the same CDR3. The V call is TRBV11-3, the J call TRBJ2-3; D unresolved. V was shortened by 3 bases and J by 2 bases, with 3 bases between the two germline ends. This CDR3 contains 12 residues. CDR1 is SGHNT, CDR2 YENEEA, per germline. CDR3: CASSFHTDTQYF. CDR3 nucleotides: TGTGCCAGCAGCTTCCACACAGATACGCAGTATTTT.

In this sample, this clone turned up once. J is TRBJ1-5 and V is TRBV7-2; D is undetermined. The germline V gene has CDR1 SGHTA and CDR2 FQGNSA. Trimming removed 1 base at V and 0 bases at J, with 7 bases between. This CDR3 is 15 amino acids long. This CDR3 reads CASSLVSGSNQPQHF. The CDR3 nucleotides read TGTGCCAGCAGCTTAGTGTCGGGTAGCAATCAGCCCCAGCATTTT.

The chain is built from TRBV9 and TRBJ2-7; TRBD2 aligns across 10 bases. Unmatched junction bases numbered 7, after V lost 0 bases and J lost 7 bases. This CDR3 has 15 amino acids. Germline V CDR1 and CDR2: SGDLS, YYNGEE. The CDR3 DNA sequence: TGTGCCAGCAGCGTAGTAGAGAGCGGGGGGGGAGAGCAGTACTTC. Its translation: CASSVVESGGGEQYF. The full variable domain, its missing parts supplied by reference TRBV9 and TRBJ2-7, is DSGVTQTPKHLITATGQRVTLRCSPRSGDLSVYWYQQSLDQGLQFLIQYYNGEERAKGNILERFSAQQFPDLHSELNLSSLELGDSALYFCASSVVESGGGEQYFGPGTRLTVT.

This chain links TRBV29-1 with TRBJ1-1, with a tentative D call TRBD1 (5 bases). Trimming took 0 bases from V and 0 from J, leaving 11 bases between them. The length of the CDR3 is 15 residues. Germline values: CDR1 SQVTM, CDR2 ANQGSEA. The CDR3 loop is CSVEDGARLNTEAFF. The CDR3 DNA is TGCAGCGTTGAAGATGGGGCCAGGTTGAACACTGAAGCTTTCTTT.

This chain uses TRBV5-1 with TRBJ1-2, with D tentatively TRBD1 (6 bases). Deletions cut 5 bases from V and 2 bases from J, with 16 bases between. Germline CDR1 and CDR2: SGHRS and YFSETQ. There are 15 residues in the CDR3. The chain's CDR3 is CASRNNLQGNYGYTF. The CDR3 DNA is TGCGCCAGCAGAAATAATTTACAGGGAAACTATGGCTACACCTTC.

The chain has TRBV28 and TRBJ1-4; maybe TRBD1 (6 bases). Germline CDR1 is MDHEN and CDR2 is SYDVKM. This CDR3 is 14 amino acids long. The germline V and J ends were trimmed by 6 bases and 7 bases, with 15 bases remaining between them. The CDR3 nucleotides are TGTGCCAGCAGCCAACCAGGGGCCGGTGAAAAACTGTTTTTT. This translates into CASSQPGAGEKLFF.

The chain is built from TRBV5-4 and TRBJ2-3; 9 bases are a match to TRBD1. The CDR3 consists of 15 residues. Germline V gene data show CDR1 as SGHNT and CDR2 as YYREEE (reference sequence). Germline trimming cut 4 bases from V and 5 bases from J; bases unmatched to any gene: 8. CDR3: CASSLTGGIRDTQYF. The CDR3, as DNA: TGTGCCAGCAGCCTCACAGGGGGCATTCGAGATACGCAGTATTTT.

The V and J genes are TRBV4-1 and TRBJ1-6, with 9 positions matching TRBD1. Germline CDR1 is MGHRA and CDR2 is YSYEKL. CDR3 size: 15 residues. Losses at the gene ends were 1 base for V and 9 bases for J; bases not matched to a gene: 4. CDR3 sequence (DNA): TGCGCCAGCAGCCAAGGACAGGGGGGGATTTCACCCCTCCACTTT. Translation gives CASSQGQGGISPLHF.

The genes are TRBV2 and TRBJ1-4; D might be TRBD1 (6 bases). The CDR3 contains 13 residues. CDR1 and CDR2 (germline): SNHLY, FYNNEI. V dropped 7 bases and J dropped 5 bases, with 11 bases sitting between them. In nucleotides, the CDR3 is TGTGCCAGCAATAGCCAGGGGAATGAAAAACTGTTTTTT. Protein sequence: CASNSQGNEKLFF.

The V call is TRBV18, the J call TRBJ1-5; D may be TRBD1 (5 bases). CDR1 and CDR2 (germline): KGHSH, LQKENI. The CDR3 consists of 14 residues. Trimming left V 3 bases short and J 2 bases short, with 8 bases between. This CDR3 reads CASSPRGGNQPQHF. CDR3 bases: TGTGCCAGCTCACCCCGGGGGGGCAATCAGCCCCAGCATTTT. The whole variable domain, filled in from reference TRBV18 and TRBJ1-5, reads NAGVMQNPRHLVRRRGQEARLRCSPMKGHSHVYWYRQLPEEGLKFMVYLQKENIIDESGMPKERFSAEFPKEGPSILRIQQVVRGDSAAYFCASSPRGGNQPQHFGDGTRLSIL.

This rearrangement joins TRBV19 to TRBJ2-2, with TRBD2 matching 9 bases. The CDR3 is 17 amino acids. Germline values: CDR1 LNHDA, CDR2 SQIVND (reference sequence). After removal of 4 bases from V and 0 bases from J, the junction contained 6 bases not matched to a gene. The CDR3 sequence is CASSTLAGHSNTGELFF. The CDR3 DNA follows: TGTGCCAGTAGTACCCTAGCGGGGCACTCGAACACCGGGGAGCTGTTTTTT.

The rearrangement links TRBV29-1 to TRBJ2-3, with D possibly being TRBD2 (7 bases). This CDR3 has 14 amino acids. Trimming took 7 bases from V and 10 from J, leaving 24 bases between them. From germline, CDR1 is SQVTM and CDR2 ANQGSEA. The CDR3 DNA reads TGCAGCGCCCTAGGGGGGGCCTCTGGTGGTTCGCAGTATTTT. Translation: CSALGGASGGSQYF.

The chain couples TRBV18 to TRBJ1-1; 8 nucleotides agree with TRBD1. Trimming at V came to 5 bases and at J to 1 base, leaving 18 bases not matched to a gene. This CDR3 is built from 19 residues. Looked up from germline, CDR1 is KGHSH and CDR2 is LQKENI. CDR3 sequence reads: CASSYYYRGISSSNTEAFF. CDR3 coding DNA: TGTGCCAGCTCATACTATTACAGGGGGATTTCCTCATCGAACACTGAAGCTTTCTTT.

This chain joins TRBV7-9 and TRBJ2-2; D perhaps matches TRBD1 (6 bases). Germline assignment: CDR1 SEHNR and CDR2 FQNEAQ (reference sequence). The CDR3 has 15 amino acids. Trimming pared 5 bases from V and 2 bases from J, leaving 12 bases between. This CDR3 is CASSTGTSNTGELFF. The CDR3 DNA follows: TGTGCCAGCAGCACCGGGACATCAAACACCGGGGAGCTGTTTTTT.

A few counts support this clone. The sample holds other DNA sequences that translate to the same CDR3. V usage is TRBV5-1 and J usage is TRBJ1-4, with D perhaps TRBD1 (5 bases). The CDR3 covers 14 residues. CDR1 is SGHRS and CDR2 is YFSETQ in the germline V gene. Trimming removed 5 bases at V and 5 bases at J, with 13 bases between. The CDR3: CASSSGTGNEKLFF. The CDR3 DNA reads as TGCGCCAGCAGTTCCGGTACAGGCAATGAAAAACTGTTTTTT.

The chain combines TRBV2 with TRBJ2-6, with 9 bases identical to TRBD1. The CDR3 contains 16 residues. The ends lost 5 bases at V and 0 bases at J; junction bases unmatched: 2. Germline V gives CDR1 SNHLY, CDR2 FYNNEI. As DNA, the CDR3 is TGTGCCAGCAGTATGGACAGGGGCTCTGGGGCCAACGTCCTGACTTTC. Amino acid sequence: CASSMDRGSGANVLTF.

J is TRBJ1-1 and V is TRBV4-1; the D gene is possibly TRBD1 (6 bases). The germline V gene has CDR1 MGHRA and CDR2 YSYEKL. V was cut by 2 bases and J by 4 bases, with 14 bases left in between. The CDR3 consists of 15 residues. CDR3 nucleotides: TGCGCCAGCAGCCAACCGCTGAGGGACACCACTGAAGCTTTCTTT. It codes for CASSQPLRDTTEAFF.

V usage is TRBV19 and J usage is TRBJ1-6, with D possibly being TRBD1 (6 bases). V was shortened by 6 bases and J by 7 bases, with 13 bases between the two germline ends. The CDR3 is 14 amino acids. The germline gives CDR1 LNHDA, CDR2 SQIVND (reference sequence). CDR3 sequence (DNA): TGTGCCAGTAGGGGGCCAGGGGTCAATTCACCCCTCCACTTT. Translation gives CASRGPGVNSPLHF.

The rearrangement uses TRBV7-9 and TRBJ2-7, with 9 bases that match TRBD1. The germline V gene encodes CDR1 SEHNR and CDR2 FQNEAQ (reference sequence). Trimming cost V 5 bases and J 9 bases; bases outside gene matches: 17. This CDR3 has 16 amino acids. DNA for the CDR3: TGTGCCAGCAGCGCCCAGCCCGGGACAGGGATCAGGGGGCAGTACTTC. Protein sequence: CASSAQPGTGIRGQYF.

CDR3 loop: CASSPPLAGDDTQYF. In nucleotides, the CDR3 is TGTGCCAGCAGCCCGCCACTAGCGGGGGACGATACGCAGTATTTT. The J gene is TRBJ2-3, the V gene TRBV5-6; 11 nucleotides line up with TRBD2. The CDR3 covers 15 residues. In germline, CDR1 is SGHDT, CDR2 YYEEEE. V lost 4 bases, J lost 6 bases, and 7 bases stayed unmatched.

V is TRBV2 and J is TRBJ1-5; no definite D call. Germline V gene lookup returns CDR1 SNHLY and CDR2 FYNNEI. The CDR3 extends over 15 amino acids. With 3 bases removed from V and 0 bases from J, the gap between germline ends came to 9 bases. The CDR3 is CASSDRLYSNQPQHF. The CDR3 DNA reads TGTGCCAGCAGTGACAGGCTATATAGCAATCAGCCCCAGCATTTT.

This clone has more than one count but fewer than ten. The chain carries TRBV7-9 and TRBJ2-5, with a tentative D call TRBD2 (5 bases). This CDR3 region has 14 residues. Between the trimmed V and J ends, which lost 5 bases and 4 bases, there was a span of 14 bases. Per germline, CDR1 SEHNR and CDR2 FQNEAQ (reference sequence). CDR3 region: CASSPGVWAETQYF. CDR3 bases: TGTGCCAGCAGCCCCGGGGTGTGGGCAGAGACCCAGTACTTC.

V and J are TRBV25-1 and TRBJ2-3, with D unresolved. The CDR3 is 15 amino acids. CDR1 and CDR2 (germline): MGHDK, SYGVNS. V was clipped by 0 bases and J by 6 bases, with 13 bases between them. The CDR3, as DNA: TGTGCCAGCAGTGAATATGGTGGCGGCATTGATACGCAGTATTTT. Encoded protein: CASSEYGGGIDTQYF.